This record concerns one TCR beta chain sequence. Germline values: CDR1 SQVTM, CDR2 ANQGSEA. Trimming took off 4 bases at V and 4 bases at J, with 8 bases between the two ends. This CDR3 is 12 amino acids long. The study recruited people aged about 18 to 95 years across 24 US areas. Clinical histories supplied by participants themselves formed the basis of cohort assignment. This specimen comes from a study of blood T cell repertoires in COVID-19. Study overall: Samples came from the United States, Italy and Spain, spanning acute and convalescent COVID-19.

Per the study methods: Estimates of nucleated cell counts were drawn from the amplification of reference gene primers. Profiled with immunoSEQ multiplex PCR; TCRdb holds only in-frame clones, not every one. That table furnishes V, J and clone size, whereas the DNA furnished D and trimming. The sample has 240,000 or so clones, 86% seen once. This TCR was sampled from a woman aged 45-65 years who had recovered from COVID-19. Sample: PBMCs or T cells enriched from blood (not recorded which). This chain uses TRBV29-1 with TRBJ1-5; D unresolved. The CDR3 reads CSVGSENQPQHF. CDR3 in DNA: TGCAGCGTTGGCAGCGAGAATCAGCCCCAGCATTTT.